The source of this TCR beta chain is a study of blood T cell repertoires in COVID-19. Across the whole study: Researchers got acute and convalescent COVID-19 samples from the United States, Italy and Spain. The cDNA or gDNA used as material had been derived from T cells, B-cell-depleted T cells, or PBMCs.

Sequencing used immunoSEQ multiplex PCR; TCRdb keeps in-frame clones, though not all of them. The sample holds more than 250,000 clones; around 88% are singletons and the top ten take 0.95% to 1.5%. Grouping used clinical history reported by participants in a survey and questionnaire. CDR3 length equals 13 residues. The V and J ends lost 7 bases and 7 bases respectively, with 16 bases between them. The receptor was derived from a woman aged 40-49 years with acute COVID-19. This chain uses TRBV12-3 or TRBV12-4 with TRBJ1-2; a weak D match, TRBD1 (5 bases). The sequenced sample consisted of PBMCs or T cells enriched from blood (not recorded which). CDR3 sequence: CASNYGGGVGYTF. As DNA, the CDR3 is TGTGCCAGCAACTATGGGGGAGGGGTTGGCTACACCTTC.